This T cell receptor (beta chain) was observed in a study of CD8+ T cells in alopecia areata. Study summary: Tofacitinib continued for 6 to 18 months and was then withheld for 6 months. Study-level findings and limits: Patients showed less clear TCR sequence sharing than mice, possibly partly because of HLA diversity. Sequencing of scalp tissue also captures the resident alphabeta T cells of normal skin.

Trimming shortened V by 3 bases and J by 4 bases, and 13 bases separated the two germline ends. This CDR3 spans 14 amino acids. Germline values: CDR1 SNHLY, CDR2 FYNNEI. Extracted RNA was reverse transcribed into cDNA, the sequencing template. Method: immunoSEQ multiplex PCR; TCRdb's copy keeps in-frame clones and lacks some. The sample consists of some 150,000 clones, around three fifths of them appearing once. As concerns this clone: Its antigen remains unidentified.

From alopecia areata patients, lesional scalp punch biopsies and peripheral blood were collected. The V and J genes are TRBV2 and TRBJ2-7; the D gene is possibly TRBD1 (5 bases). The receptor comes from a human donor with alopecia areata. The sample consisted of CD4+ T cells sorted from blood, taken at week 0. CDR3 sequence (DNA): TGTGCCAGCAGTGATTTGGACATCTCTTACGAGCAGTACTTC. Its translation: CASSDLDISYEQYF. Full variable domain (missing parts from reference TRBV2 and TRBJ2-7): EPEVTQTPSHQVTQMGQEVILRCVPISNHLYFYWYRQILGQKVEFLVSFYNNEISEKSEIFDDQFSVERPDGSNFTLKIRSTKLEDSAMYFCASSDLDISYEQYFGPGTRLTVT.